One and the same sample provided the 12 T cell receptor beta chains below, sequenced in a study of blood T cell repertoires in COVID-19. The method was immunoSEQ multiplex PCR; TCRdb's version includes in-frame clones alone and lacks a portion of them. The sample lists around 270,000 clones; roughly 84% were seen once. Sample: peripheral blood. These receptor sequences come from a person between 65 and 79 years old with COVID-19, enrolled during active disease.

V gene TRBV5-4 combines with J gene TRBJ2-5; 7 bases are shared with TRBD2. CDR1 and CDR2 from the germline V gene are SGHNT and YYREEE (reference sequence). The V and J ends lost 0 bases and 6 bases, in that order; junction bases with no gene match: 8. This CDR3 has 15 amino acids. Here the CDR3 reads CASSLVGGLQKTQYF. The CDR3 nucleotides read TGTGCCAGCAGCTTGGTGGGAGGGCTACAAAAGACCCAGTACTTC.

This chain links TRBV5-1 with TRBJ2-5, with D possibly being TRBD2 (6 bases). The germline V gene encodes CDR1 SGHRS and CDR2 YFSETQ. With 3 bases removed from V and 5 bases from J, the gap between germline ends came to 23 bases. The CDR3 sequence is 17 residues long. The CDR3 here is CASSYFGRQGGGETQYF. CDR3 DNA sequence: TGCGCCAGCAGCTATTTTGGTAGGCAGGGAGGAGGGGAGACCCAGTACTTC.

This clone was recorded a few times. CDR3 loop: CAWSTGSSPGYEQYF. CDR3 DNA: TGTGCCTGGAGTACAGGGAGTTCGCCGGGGTACGAGCAGTACTTC. The chain combines TRBV30 with TRBJ2-7, with D perhaps TRBD1 (6 bases). V lost 2 bases to trimming and J lost 4 bases, with 18 bases between them. This CDR3 contains 15 residues. In germline, CDR1 is GTSNPN, CDR2 SVGIG (reference sequence).

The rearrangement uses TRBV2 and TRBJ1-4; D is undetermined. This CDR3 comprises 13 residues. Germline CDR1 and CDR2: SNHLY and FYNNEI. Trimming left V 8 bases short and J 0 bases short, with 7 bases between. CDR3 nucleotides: TGTGCCAGCGAGAGGACAACTAATGAAAAACTGTTTTTT. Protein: CASERTTNEKLFF.

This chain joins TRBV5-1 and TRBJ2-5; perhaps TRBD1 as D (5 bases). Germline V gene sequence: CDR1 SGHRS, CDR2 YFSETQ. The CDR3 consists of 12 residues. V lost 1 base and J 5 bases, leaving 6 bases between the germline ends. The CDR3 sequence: CASSLSGETQYF. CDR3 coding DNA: TGCGCCAGCAGCTTGTCAGGGGAGACCCAGTACTTC.

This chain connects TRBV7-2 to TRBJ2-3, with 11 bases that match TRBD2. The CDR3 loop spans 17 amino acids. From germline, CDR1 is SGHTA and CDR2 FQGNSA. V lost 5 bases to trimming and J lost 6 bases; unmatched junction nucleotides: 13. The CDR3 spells CASSKEDSGGAGDTQYF. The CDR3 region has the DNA TGTGCCAGCAGCAAAGAAGATAGCGGGGGGGCCGGGGATACGCAGTATTTT.

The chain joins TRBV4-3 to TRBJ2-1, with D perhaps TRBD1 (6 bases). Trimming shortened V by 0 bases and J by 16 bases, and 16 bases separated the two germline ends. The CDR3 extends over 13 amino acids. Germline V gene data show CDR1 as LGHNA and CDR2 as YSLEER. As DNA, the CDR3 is TGCGCCAGCAGCCAAGATCTCAACAGGGATACTTTCTTC. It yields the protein CASSQDLNRDTFF.

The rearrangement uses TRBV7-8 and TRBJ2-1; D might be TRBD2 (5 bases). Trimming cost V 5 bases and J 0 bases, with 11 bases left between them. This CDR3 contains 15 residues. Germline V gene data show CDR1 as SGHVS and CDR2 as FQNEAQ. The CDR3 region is CASSQTGSSYNEQFF. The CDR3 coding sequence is TGTGCCAGCAGCCAGACGGGAAGCTCCTACAATGAGCAGTTCTTC.

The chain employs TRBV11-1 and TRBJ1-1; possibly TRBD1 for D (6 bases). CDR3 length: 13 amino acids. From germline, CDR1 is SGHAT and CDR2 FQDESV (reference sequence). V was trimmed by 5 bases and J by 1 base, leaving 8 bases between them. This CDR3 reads CASSPGQNTEAFF. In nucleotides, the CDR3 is TGTGCCAGCAGCCCGGGACAGAACACTGAAGCTTTCTTT. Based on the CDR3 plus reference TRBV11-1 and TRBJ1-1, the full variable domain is EAEVAQSPRYKITEKSQAVAFWCDPISGHATLYWYRQILGQGPELLVQFQDESVVDDSQLPKDRFSAERLKGVDSTLKIQPAELGDSAMYLCASSPGQNTEAFFGQGTRLTVV.

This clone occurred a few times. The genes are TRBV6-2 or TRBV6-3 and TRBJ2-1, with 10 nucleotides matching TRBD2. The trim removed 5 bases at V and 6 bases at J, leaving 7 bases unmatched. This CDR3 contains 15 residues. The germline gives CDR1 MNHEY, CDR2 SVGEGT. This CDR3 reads CASSTPLAGVNEQFF. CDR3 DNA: TGTGCCAGCAGTACCCCCCTAGCGGGGGTCAATGAGCAGTTCTTC.

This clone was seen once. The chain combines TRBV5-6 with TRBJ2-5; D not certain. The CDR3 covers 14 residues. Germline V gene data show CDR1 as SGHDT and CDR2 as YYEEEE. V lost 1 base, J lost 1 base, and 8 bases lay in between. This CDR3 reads CASSLTVFQETQYF. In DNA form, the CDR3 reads TGTGCCAGCAGCTTGACGGTTTTCCAAGAGACCCAGTACTTC.

For the CDR3, the DNA is TGTGCCAGCGGGGATCAGACCCTACCGGGGATGCCCCAGCATTTT. This gives the protein CASGDQTLPGMPQHF. The chain couples TRBV3-1 (or the pseudogene TRBV3-2) to TRBJ1-5; unclear D gene. The ends were cut back, 8 bases at V and 9 bases at J, with 23 bases in the middle. The CDR3 is made up of 15 amino acids. Germline lookup yields CDR1 LGHDT and CDR2 YNNKEL (reference sequence).